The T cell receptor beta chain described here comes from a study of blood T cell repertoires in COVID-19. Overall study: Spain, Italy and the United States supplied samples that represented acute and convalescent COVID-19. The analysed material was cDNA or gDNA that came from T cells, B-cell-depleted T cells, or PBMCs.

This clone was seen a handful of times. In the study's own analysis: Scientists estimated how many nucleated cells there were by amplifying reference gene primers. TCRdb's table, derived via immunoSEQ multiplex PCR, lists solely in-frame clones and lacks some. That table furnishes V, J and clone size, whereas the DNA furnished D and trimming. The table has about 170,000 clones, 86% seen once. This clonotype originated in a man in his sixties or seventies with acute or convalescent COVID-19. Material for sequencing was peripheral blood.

In nucleotides, the CDR3 is TGTGCCAGCAGCCAAGCGGGGGGGCCGGAGACCCAGTACTTC. Its translation is CASSQAGGPETQYF. This rearrangement joins TRBV7-8 to TRBJ2-5; TRBD2 matches at 10 bases. The CDR3 has 14 amino acids. V dropped 5 bases and J dropped 5; count of bases not matched to a gene: 5. Germline V gene data show CDR1 as SGHVS and CDR2 as FQNEAQ.